Here is one TCR beta chain with its context. These data belong to a study of blood T cell repertoires in COVID-19. Looking at the study overall: Specimens from acute and convalescent COVID-19 originated in the United States, Italy and Spain. Sources were T cells, B-cell-depleted T cells, or PBMCs; the material itself was cDNA or gDNA.

Authors' processing steps: Counts of nucleated cells, estimated from reference gene primer amplification, were obtained. TCRdb keeps only in-frame clones here, not all; method: immunoSEQ multiplex PCR. The D gene and trimming were derived from the DNA, and the V and J assignments and clone size from that table. Of under 70,000 clones in the sample, around four fifths were seen once. CDR3 length: 15 residues. V was trimmed by 0 bases and J by 1 base, leaving 9 bases between them. Per germline, CDR1 KGHSH and CDR2 LQKENI. Sequenced input: peripheral blood. This TCR came from a woman older than 75 with acute or convalescent COVID-19. The chain joins TRBV18 to TRBJ1-1, with D perhaps matching TRBD1 (5 bases). The CDR3 here is CASSPPGRRNTEAFF. As DNA, the CDR3 is TGTGCCAGCTCACCACCGGGGCGGAGGAACACTGAAGCTTTCTTT.